There are many counts of the clone carrying this T cell receptor (beta chain). Its target is unknown. This sample was taken from a study of beta chain features in type 1 diabetes. Across the study: Age, gender and cell yields were alike across patients and healthy donors.

Study-level points and caveats: Significant though moderate, a shortening of TCRB CDR3s appeared in all four CD4+ subsets of Type 1 diabetes patients.

This CDR3 region has 14 residues. Trimming cost V 4 bases and J 8 bases; bases outside gene matches: 7. The germline V gene encodes CDR1 MGHRA and CDR2 YSYEKL. Of the isolated RNA, all was reverse transcribed, and so the sequenced material was expressed TCRB transcripts. Using immunoSEQ multiplex PCR, the repertoire was profiled, and TCRdb retains in-frame clones only, with some absent. Among 160,000 or so clones listed, 8% to 8.5% were seen once. The sequencing sample was made of central memory CD4+ T cells from blood. This clonotype was sampled from a young woman with type 1 diabetes. This chain connects TRBV4-1 to TRBJ1-4, with 7 bases identical to TRBD1. The CDR3 reads CASSRQGIEEKLFF. The CDR3 DNA reads as TGCGCCAGCAGCCGACAGGGTATCGAAGAAAAACTGTTTTTT.